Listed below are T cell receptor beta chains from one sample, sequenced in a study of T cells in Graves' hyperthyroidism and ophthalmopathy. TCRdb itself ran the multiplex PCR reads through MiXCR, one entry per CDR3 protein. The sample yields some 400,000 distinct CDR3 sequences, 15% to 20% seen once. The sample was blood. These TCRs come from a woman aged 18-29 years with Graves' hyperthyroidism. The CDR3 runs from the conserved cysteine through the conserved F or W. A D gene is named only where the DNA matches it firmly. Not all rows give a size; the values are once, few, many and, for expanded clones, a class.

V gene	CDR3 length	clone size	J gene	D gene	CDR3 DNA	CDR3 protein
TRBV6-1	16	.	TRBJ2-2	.	TGTGCCAGCAGTGACGGACGCGCAAGGGGCACCGGGGAGCTGTTTTTT	CASSDGRARGTGELFF
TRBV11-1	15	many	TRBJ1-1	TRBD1	TGTGCCAGCAGCCCGGACAGGGTAAGGAACACTGAAGCTTTCTTT	CASSPDRVRNTEAFF
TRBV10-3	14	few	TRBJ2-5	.	TGTGCCATCAGTGATTTGGACAGCCAAGAGACCCAGTACTTC	CAISDLDSQETQYF
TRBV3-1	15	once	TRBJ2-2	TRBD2	TGTGCCAGCAGCCCAGCGGGGGGTTACACCGGGGAGCTGTTTTTT	CASSPAGGYTGELFF
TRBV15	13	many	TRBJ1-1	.	TGTGCCACCAGCAGGGGGGTCAACACTGAAGCTTTCTTT	CATSRGVNTEAFF
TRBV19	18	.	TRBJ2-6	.	TGTGCCAGTAGTATGATCCTATACTCGCTCTCTGGGGCCAACGTCCTGACTTTC	CASSMILYSLSGANVLTF
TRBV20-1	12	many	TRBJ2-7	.	TGCAGTGCTAGTGGACAGTCCTACGAGCAGTACTTC	CSASGQSYEQYF
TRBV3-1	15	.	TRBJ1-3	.	TGTGCCAGCAGCCAAGAGTATTCCTCTGGAAACACCATATATTTT	CASSQEYSSGNTIYF
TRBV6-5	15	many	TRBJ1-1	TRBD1	TGTGCCAGCGGGGGACAGGGGAATATGAACACTGAAGCTTTCTTT	CASGGQGNMNTEAFF
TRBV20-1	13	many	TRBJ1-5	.	TGCAGTGCTAGAGCGACTGTCAATCAGCCCCAGCATTTT	CSARATVNQPQHF
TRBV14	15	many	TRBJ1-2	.	TGTGCCAGCAGCCAAGGCGTTTCAGGGTGGTTTGGCTACACCTTC	CASSQGVSGWFGYTF
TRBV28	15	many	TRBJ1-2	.	TGTGCCAGCAGTCCCACCCTGTTTTCTAACTATGGCTACACCTTC	CASSPTLFSNYGYTF
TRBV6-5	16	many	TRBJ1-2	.	TGTGCCAGCAGTTACTATAAAAAGACCGTACTCAATGGCTACACCTTC	CASSYYKKTVLNGYTF
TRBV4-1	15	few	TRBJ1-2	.	TGCGCCAGCAGCCCCGGGGGTCTAGGGATTGATGGCTACACCTTC	CASSPGGLGIDGYTF
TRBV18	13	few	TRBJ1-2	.	TGTGCCAGCTCACCACCGCCGGTGGGGGGCTACACCTTC	CASSPPPVGGYTF
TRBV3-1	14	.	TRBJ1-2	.	TGTGCCAGCAGTCAAGATATTGGGGGCTATGGCTACACCTTC	CASSQDIGGYGYTF
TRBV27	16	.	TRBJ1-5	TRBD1	TGTGCCAGCAGTTCGGGACAGGGACCCCGGGGTCAGCCCCAGCATTTT	CASSSGQGPRGQPQHF
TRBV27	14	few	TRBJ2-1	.	TGTGCCAGCAGTCCCACAGGGTCCTACAATGAGCAGTTCTTC	CASSPTGSYNEQFF
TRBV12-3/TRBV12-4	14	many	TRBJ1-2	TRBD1	TGTGCCAGCACCGGGACAGGGACTAACTATGGCTACACCTTC	CASTGTGTNYGYTF
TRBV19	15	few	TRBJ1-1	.	TGTGCCAGTAGCGGGGCCGGGACAACTAACACTGAAGCTTTCTTT	CASSGAGTTNTEAFF
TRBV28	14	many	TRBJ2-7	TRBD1	TGTGCCAGCCTCACCGGGACAGGGACCTACGAGCAGTACTTC	CASLTGTGTYEQYF
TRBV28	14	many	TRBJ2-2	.	TGTGCCAGCTCTCTTCATGGCGGGACCGGGGAGCTGTTTTTT	CASSLHGGTGELFF
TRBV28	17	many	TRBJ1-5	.	TGTGCCAGCAGTTTATTCAGAGGCAGGCCTATCAATCAGCCCCAGCATTTT	CASSLFRGRPINQPQHF
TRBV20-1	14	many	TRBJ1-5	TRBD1	TGCAGTGCTCCCGGGACAGGGGGCAATCAGCCCCAGCATTTT	CSAPGTGGNQPQHF
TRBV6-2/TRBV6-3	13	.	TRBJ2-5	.	TGTGCCAGCAGTTACTACGCGGGGGAGACCCAGTACTTC	CASSYYAGETQYF
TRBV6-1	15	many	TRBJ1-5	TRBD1	TGTGCCAGCAGGCCCCGGGACAGGGCCGAAGGGCCCCAGCATTTT	CASRPRDRAEGPQHF
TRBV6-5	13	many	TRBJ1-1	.	TGTGCCACCGGTTTGTATGAGAACACTGAAGCTTTCTTT	CATGLYENTEAFF
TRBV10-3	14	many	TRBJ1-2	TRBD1	TGTGCCATCAGTAAAACAGGGGCCAACTATGGCTACACCTTC	CAISKTGANYGYTF
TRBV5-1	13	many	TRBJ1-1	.	TGCGCCAGCAGCTTGGCCTGGGGTCGGGAAGCTTTCTTT	CASSLAWGREAFF
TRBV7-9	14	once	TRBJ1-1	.	TGTGCCAGCAGCTTAATTGTCATAACCACTGAAGCTTTCTTT	CASSLIVITTEAFF
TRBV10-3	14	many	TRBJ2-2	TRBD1	TGTGCCATCAAGTGGGGACAGGAAACCGGGGAGCTGTTTTTT	CAIKWGQETGELFF
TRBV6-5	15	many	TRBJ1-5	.	TGTGCCAGCAGGGTAGACCGGGGCTTTAATCAGCCCCAGCATTTT	CASRVDRGFNQPQHF
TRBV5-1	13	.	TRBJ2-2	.	TGCGCCAGCAGCCCGGCCCCGGCCGGGGAGCTGTTTTTT	CASSPAPAGELFF
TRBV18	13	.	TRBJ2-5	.	TGTGCCAGCTCACTTGAGGGGGTCGAGACCCAGTACTTC	CASSLEGVETQYF
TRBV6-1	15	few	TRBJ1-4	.	TGTGCCAGCAGCCGACGGACAGAAATTTCTGAAAAACTGTTTTTT	CASSRRTEISEKLFF
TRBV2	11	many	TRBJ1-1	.	TGTGCCAGCAGCCAGCCCCCTGAAGCTTTCTTT	CASSQPPEAFF
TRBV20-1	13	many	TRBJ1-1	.	TGCAGTGCTAGTGGGGTCCGGAACACTGAAGCTTTCTTT	CSASGVRNTEAFF
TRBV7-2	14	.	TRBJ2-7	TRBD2	TGTGCCAGCAGCCCCGGGGGGGGCGCCTACGAGCAGTACTTC	CASSPGGGAYEQYF
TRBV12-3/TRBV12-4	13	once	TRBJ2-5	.	TGTGCCAGCAGGGAGAGGCTCCAAGAGACCCAGTACTTC	CASRERLQETQYF
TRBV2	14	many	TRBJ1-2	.	TGTGCCAGCAGTTATAACAGGGTTGGAGAGGGCTACACCTTC	CASSYNRVGEGYTF
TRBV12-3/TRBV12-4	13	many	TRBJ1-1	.	TGTGCCAGCAGCAGGGGCCGCGCCACTGAAGCTTTCTTT	CASSRGRATEAFF
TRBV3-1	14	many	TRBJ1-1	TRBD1	TGTGCCAGCAGCCCCGGGACAGGGTCCAGTGAAGCTTTCTTT	CASSPGTGSSEAFF
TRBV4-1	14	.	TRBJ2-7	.	TGCGCCAGCAGCCAAGGAGACAGCTCCTACGAGCAGTACTTC	CASSQGDSSYEQYF
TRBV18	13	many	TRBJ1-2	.	TGTGCCAGCTCACCACGCAGGACCGATGGCTACACCTTC	CASSPRRTDGYTF
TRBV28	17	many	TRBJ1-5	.	TGTGCCAGCAGCGTAAGGGACCTTTTGCGGAGCAATCAGCCCCAGCATTTT	CASSVRDLLRSNQPQHF
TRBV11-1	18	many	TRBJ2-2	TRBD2	TGTGCCAGCAGCTCCTCCGGGACTAGCGGCGCGAACACCGGGGAGCTGTTTTTT	CASSSSGTSGANTGELFF
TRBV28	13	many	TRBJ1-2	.	TGTGCCAGCAGCCCCCGGGGACACTATGGCTACACCTTC	CASSPRGHYGYTF
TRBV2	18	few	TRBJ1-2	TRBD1	TGTGCCAGCAGTGAAACTTCCGGGACAGGGGTATGGGGGCTTGGCTACACCTTC	CASSETSGTGVWGLGYTF
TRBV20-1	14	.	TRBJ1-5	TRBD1	TGCAGTGCTAGGGATACAGGGGTAGGACAGCCCCAGCATTTT	CSARDTGVGQPQHF
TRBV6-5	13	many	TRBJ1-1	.	TGTGCCAGCAGTTACTCGAAGGGCACTGAAGCTTTCTTT	CASSYSKGTEAFF
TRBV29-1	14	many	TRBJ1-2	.	TGCAGCGTCGGGGGGCTGGCATCGGCGTTAGGCTACACCTTC	CSVGGLASALGYTF
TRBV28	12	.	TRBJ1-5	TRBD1	TGTGCCAGCAGGGACAGGGCGGAGCCCCAGCATTTT	CASRDRAEPQHF
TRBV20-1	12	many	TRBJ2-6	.	TGCAGTGCCGAACATGGGGCCAACGTCCTGACTTTC	CSAEHGANVLTF
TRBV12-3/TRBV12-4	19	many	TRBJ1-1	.	TGTGCCAGCAGTTGGAAGGAGTGGCCTTTAGTCTTGGTGAACACTGAAGCTTTCTTT	CASSWKEWPLVLVNTEAFF
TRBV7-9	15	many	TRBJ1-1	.	TGTGCCAGCAGCTTAGGGTTAAGTACATACACTGAAGCTTTCTTT	CASSLGLSTYTEAFF